The sequence of this TCR beta chain was determined in a study of blood T cell repertoires in COVID-19. Across the whole study: PBMCs, B-cell-depleted T cells, or T cells were the source of the cDNA or gDNA that made up the material.

Data came from immunoSEQ multiplex PCR; TCRdb stores just in-frame clones and leaves some out. Here the sample spans hundreds of thousands of clones, around 87% being singletons. Cohorts were determined from participant-reported clinical history. Per germline, CDR1 SNHLY and CDR2 FYNNEI. With 6 bases clipped from V and 4 bases from J, the junction kept 6 bases outside the gene matches. CDR3 length: 14 residues. This chain links TRBV2 with TRBJ1-5; TRBD1 matches 7 bases. Sample: PBMCs or T cells enriched from blood (not recorded which). The receptor's source is a woman in her fifties or sixties who had recovered from COVID-19. The CDR3 loop is CASSETGPNQPQHF. The CDR3 coding sequence is TGTGCCAGCAGCGAGACAGGGCCGAATCAGCCCCAGCATTTT.